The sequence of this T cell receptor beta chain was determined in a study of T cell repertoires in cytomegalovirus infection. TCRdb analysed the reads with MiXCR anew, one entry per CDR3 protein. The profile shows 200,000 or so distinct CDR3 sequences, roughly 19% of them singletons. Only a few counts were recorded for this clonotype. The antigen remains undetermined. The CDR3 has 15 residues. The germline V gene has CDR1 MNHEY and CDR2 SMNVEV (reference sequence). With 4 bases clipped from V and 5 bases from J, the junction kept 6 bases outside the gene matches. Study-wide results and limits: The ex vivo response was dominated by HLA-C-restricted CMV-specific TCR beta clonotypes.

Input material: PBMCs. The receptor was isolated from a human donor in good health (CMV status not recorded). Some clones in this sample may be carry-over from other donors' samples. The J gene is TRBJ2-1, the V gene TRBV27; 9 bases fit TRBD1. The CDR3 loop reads CASSSRGQGNNEQFF. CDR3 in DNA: TGTGCCAGCAGTTCCAGGGGACAGGGCAACAATGAGCAGTTCTTC.